What follows describes a single T cell receptor (beta chain). The clone's antigen remains unknown. No base-level quality is on record; no much larger clone is a single base apart. This sample was taken from a study of patients and donors after allogeneic stem cell transplantation (dated by TCRdb to the early 2020s). The method behind the library was RT-PCR. Sequencing used a NextSeq 550. TCRdb's own reprocessing of the public reads used fastp at Q25 and MiXCR and kept productive beta chains. Each record represents a unique CDR3 protein, reported with the most common genes and DNA among its rows. The sample has about 230,000 distinct CDR3 sequences on record, 13% to 15% of them singletons. Roughly 12% of the sample belongs to the ten largest clones. This TCR was sampled from a human donor who was either an allogeneic HSCT recipient or a stem cell or donor lymphocyte infusion donor (not recorded which). It is not recorded whose cells these are; they may come from a transplant donor. The sample comprised blood, either unsorted or a sorted T cell fraction (not recorded which).

The CDR3 reads CAWSPGAPNNEQFF. The nucleotides read TGTGCCTGGAGTCCAGGAGCACCTAACAATGAGCAGTTCTTC. The V and J segments used are TRBV30 and TRBJ2-1, with no D gene named confidently. Sequences GTSNPN (CDR1) and SVGIG (CDR2) are obtained from the germline V gene (reference sequence). V is clipped by 2 bases and J by 5 bases, and the sequence between their germline boundaries is 13 bases long. The CDR3 spans 14 residues, from the cysteine through the phenylalanine. Only the CDR3 part of the read is kept: 42 bases, read in frame from the first base.